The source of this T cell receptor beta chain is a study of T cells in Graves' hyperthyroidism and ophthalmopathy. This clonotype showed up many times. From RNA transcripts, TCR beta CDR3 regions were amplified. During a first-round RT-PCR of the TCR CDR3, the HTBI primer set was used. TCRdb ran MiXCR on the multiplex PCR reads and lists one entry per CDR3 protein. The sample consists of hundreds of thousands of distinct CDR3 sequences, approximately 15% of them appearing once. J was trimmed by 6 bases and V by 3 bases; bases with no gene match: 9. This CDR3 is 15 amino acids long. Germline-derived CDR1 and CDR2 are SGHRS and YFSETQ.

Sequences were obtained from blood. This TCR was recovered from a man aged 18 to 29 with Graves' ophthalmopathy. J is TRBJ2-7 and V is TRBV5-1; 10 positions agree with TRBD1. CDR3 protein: CASSSLGQGNGEQYF. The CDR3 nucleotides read TGCGCCAGCAGCTCCCTGGGACAGGGGAATGGCGAGCAGTACTTC.